This T cell receptor (beta chain) was sequenced for a study of cytomegalovirus exposure and HLA in healthy donors. Overall study: Previous work identified 117 million unique TCR beta sequences from about 179 million T cells. Findings of the study overall: Some highly shared sequence variants likely arose as a pipeline artifact.

PCR involved 60 Vbeta and 13 Jbeta primers. The assay was immunoSEQ multiplex PCR, and TCRdb's table has in-frame clones only and misses some. The table has fewer than 150,000 clones, around 80% seen once. About this clone itself: Antigen unknown.

This sequence was found in a man aged 35 to 55 in good health and CMV-seropositive. The sequenced sample consisted of PBMCs.

The DNA for the CDR3 is TGTGCCAGCAGCTCCGTTAACGACTTCAGTAGAGAGACCCAGTACTTC. Translating it yields CASSSVNDFSRETQYF. This rearrangement joins TRBV11-2 to TRBJ2-5; D ambiguous. The V end lost 4 bases, the J end lost 4 bases, and 19 bases lay between the germline ends. Germline-derived CDR1 and CDR2 are SGHAT and FQNNGV. This CDR3 spans 16 amino acids.